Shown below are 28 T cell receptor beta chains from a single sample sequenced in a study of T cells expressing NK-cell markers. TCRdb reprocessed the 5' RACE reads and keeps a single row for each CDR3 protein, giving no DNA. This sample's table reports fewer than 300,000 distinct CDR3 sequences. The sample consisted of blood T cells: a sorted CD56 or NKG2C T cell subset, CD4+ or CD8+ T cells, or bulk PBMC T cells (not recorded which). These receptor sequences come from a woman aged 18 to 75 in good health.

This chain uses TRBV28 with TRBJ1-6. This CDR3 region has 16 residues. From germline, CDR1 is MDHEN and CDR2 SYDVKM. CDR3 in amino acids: CASSIYWADTNSPLHF.

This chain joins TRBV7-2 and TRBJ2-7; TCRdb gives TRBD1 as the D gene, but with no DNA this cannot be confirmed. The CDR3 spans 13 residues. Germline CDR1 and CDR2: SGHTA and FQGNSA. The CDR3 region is CASSHPGAYEQYF.

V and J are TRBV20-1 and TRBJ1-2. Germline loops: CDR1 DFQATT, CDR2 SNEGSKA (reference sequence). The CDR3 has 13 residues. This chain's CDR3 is CSASPVRGVRYTF.

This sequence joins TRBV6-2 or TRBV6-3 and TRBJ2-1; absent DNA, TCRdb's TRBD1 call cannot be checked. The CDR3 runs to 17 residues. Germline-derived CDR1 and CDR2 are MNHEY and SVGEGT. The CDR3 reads CASSYSIGQGYLNEQFF.

The CDR3 protein is CASSLGLGMNAFF. The V call is TRBV5-1, the J call TRBJ1-1. This CDR3 has 13 residues. Germline assignment: CDR1 SGHRS and CDR2 YFSETQ.

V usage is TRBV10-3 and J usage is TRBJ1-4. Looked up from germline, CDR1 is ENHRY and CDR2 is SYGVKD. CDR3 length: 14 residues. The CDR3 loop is CASRETATNEKLFF.

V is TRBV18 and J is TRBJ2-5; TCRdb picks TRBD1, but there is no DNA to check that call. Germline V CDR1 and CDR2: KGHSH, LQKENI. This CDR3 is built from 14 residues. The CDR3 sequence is CASGRADTRKTQYF.

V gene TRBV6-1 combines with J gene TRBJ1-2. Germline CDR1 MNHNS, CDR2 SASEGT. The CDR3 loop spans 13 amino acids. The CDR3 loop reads CASSKARKDGYTF.

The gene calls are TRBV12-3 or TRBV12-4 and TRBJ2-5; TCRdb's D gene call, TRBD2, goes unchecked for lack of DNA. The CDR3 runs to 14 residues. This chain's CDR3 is CASSSSSGGETQYF.

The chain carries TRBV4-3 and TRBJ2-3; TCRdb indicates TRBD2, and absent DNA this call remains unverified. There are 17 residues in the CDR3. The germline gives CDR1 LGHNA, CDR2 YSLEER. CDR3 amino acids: CASSQGKLAGGSDTQYF.

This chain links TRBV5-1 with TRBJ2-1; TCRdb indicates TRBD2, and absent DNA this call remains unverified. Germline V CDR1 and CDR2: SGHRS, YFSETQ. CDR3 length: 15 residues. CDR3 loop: CASSRLAGAANEQFF.

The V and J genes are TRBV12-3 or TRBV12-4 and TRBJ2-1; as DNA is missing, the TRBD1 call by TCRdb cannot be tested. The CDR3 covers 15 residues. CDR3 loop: CASSLGQGTSNEQFF.

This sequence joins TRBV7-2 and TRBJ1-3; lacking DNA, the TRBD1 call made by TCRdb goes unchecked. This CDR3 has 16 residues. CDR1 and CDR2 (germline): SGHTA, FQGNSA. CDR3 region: CASSTKQGSSGNTIYF.

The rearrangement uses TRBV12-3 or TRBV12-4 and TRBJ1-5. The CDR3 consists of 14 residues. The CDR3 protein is CASRPGVRNQPQHF.

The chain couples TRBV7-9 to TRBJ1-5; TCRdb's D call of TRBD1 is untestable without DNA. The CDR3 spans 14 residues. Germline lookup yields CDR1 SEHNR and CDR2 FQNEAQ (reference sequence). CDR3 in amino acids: CASSAGFSNQPQHF.

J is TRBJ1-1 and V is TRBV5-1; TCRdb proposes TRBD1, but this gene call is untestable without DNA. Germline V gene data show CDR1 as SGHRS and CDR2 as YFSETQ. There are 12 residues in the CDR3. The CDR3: CASSRGGPEAFF.

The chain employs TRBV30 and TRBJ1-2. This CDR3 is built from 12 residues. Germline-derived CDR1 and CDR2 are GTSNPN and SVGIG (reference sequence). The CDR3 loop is CAWSGQHYGYTF.

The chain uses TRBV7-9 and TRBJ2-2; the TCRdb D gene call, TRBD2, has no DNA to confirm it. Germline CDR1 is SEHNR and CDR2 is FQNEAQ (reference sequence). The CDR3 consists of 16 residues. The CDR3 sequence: CASSLGRRPDTGELFF.

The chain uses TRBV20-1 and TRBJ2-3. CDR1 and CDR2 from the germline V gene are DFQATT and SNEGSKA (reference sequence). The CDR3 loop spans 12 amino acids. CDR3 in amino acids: CSASSHADTQYF.

This CDR3 is CSVRQGLEGEGYF. The V call is TRBV29-1, the J call TRBJ2-3; the D gene TCRdb calls, TRBD1, cannot be checked with no DNA. The CDR3 is 13 residues long. Germline-derived CDR1 and CDR2 are SQVTM and ANQGSEA.

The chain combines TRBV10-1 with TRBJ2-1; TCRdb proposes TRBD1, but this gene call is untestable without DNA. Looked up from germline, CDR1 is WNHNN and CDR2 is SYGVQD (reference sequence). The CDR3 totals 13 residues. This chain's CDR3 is CASGGVGYNEQFF.

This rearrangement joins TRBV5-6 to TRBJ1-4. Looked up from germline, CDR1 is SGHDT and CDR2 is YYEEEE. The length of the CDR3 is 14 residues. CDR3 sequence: CASSSTRSNEKLFF.

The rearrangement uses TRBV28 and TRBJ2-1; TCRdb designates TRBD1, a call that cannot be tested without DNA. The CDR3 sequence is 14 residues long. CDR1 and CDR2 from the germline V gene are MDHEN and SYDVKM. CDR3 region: CASSSTGKNNEQFF.

This CDR3 reads CASTQGSGELFF. V and J are TRBV5-1 and TRBJ2-2; lacking DNA, the TRBD1 call made by TCRdb goes unchecked. Germline V CDR1 and CDR2: SGHRS, YFSETQ. The CDR3 covers 12 residues.

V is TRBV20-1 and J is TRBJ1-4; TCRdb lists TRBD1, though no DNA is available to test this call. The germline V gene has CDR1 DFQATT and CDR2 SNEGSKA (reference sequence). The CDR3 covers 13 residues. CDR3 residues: CSAPWSDGVKLFF.

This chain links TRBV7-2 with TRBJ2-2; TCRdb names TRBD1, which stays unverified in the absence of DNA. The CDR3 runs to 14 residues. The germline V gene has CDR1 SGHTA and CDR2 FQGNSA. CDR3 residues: CASSPDSGAGELFF. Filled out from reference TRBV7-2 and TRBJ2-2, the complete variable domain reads GAGVSQSPSNKVTEKGKDVELRCDPISGHTALYWYRQSLGQGLEFLIYFQGNSAPDKSGLPSDRFSAERTGGSVSTLTIQRTQQEDSAVYLCASSPDSGAGELFFGEGSRLTVL.

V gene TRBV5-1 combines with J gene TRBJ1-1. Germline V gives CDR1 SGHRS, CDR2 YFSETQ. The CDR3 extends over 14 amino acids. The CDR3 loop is CASSLPQKNTEAFF.

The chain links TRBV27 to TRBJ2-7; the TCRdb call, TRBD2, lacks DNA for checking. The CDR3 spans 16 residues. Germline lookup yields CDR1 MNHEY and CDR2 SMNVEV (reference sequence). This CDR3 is CASSPDRLAGNYEQYF.